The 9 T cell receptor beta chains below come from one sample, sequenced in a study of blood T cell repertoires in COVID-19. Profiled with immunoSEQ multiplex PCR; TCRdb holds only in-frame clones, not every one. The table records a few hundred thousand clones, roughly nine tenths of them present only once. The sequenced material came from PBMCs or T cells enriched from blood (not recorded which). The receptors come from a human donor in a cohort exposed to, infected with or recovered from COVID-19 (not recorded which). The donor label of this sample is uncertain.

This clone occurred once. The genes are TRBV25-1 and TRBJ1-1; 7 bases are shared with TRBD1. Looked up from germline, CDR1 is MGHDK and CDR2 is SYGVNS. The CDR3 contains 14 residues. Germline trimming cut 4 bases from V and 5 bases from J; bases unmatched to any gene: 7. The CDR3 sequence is CASSVDRAETEAFF. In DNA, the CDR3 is TGTGCCAGCAGTGTAGACAGGGCGGAAACTGAAGCTTTCTTT.

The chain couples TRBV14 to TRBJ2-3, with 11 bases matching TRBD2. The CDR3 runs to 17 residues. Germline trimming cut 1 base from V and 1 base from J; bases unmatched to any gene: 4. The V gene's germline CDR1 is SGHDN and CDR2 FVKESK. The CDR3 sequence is CASSQALLAGGTDTQYF. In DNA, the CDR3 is TGTGCCAGCAGCCAAGCATTACTAGCGGGGGGCACAGATACGCAGTATTTT. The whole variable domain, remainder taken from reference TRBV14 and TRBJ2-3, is EAGVTQFPSHSVIEKGQTVTLRCDPISGHDNLYWYRRVMGKEIKFLLHFVKESKQDESGMPNNRFLAERTGGTYSTLKVQPAELEDSGVYFCASSQALLAGGTDTQYFGPGTRLTVL.

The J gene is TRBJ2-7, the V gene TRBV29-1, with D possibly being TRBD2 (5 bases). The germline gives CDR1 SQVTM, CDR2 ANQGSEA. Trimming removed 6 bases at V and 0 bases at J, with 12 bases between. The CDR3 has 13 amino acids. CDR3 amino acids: CSVVAGGSYEQYF. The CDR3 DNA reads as TGCAGCGTCGTAGCTGGAGGCTCCTACGAGCAGTACTTC.

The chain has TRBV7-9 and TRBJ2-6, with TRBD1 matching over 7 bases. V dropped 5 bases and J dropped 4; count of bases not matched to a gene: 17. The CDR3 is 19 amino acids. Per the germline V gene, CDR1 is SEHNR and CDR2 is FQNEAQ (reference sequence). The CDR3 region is CASSPRTGGSPLGANVLTF. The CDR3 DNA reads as TGTGCCAGCAGCCCCCGGACAGGTGGCTCCCCTCTGGGGGCCAACGTCCTGACTTTC.

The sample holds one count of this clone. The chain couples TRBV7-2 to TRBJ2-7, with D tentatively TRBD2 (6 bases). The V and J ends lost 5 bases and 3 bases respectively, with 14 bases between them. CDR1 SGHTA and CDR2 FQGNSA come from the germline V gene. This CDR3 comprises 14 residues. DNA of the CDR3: TGTGCCAGCAGCCCCCGGCAGGGAGGCTACGAGCAGTACTTC. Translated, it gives CASSPRQGGYEQYF. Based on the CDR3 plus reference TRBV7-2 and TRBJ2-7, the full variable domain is GAGVSQSPSNKVTEKGKDVELRCDPISGHTALYWYRQSLGQGLEFLIYFQGNSAPDKSGLPSDRFSAERTGGSVSTLTIQRTQQEDSAVYLCASSPRQGGYEQYFGPGTRLTVT.

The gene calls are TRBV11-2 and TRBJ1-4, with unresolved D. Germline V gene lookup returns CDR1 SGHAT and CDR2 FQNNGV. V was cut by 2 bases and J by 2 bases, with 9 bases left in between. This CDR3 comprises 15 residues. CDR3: CASSLPGLTNEKLFF. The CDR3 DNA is TGTGCCAGCAGCTTACCGGGTCTTACTAATGAAAAACTGTTTTTT.

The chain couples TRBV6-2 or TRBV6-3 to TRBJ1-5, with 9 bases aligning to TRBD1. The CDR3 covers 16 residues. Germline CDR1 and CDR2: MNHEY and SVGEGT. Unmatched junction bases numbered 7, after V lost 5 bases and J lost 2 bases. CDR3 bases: TGTGCCAGCAGTCCCACAGGGGGCGAAGGCAATCAGCCCCAGCATTTT. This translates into CASSPTGGEGNQPQHF.

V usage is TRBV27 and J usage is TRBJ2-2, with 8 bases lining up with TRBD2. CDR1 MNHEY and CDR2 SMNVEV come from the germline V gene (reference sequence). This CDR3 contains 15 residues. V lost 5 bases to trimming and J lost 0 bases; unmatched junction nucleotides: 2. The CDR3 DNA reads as TGTGCCAGCAGTAGACTAGCGCCGAACACCGGGGAGCTGTTTTTT. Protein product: CASSRLAPNTGELFF.

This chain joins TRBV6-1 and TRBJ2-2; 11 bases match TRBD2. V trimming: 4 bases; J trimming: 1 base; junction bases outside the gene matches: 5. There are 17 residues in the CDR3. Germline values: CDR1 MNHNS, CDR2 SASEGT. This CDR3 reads CASSARLAGLNTGELFF. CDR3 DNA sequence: TGTGCCAGCAGTGCTAGACTAGCGGGGCTGAACACCGGGGAGCTGTTTTTT.